This passage covers 32 T cell receptor beta chains from one sample sequenced in a study of shared clonotypes between healthy human individuals. Sequencing used immunoSEQ multiplex PCR; TCRdb keeps in-frame clones, though not all of them. The sample contains 2 million to 2.5 million clones, 80% to 95% of which appear only once. Material for sequencing was naive CD4+ T cells from PBMCs. The sample's subset: CD45RA+ positively selected. These TCRs come from a man younger than 35 in good health. Some clones in this sample may be carry-over from other donors' samples.

The chain employs TRBV7-9 and TRBJ1-1, with D uncertain. Between the trimmed V and J ends, which lost 6 bases and 0 bases, there was a span of 11 bases. Looked up from germline, CDR1 is SEHNR and CDR2 is FQNEAQ (reference sequence). The CDR3 extends over 14 amino acids. This CDR3 is CASSSSNMNTEAFF. The CDR3 nucleotides are TGTGCCAGCAGTTCCAGTAATATGAACACTGAAGCTTTCTTT.

The V and J genes are TRBV18 and TRBJ2-4; 8 nucleotides agree with TRBD1. The J segment lost 8 bases and the V segment lost 3 bases, leaving 6 bases of the junction unmatched. This CDR3 is 14 amino acids long. The germline V gene has CDR1 KGHSH and CDR2 LQKENI. CDR3 nucleotide sequence: TGTGCCAGCTCACCCGGACAGGGTTTGGACATTCAGTACTTC. Protein sequence: CASSPGQGLDIQYF.

The chain joins TRBV18 to TRBJ2-7; D may be TRBD1 or TRBD2 (5 bases each). Germline CDR1 and CDR2: KGHSH and LQKENI. Trimming stripped 3 bases from V and 2 bases from J, with 14 bases between. CDR3 length: 15 amino acids. The DNA of the CDR3 is TGTGCCAGCTCACCGGTCCGGGACCCGGCCTACGAGCAGTACTTC. This sequence encodes CASSPVRDPAYEQYF.

Only one count was recorded for this clone. This chain connects TRBV11-2 to TRBJ1-2; D call uncertain. Trimming shortened V by 1 base and J by 2 bases, and 8 bases separated the two germline ends. This CDR3 contains 14 residues. Germline assignment: CDR1 SGHAT and CDR2 FQNNGV. DNA for the CDR3: TGTGCCAGCAGCTTAGGACGGCAAAACTATGGCTACACCTTC. Translation: CASSLGRQNYGYTF.

The rearrangement links TRBV7-2 to TRBJ2-1; TRBD1 might be the D (5 bases). Trimming stripped 7 bases from V and 8 bases from J, with 12 bases between. The CDR3 contains 12 residues. Germline values: CDR1 SGHTA, CDR2 FQGNSA. CDR3 in amino acids: CASTLDIYEQFF. DNA for the CDR3: TGTGCCAGCACCCTGGACATCTATGAGCAGTTCTTC. The full variable domain, completed using reference TRBV7-2 and TRBJ2-1, is GAGVSQSPSNKVTEKGKDVELRCDPISGHTALYWYRQSLGQGLEFLIYFQGNSAPDKSGLPSDRFSAERTGGSVSTLTIQRTQQEDSAVYLCASTLDIYEQFFGPGTRLTVL.

The rearrangement uses TRBV5-4 and TRBJ2-5, with 11 bases aligning to TRBD2. The CDR3 is made up of 16 amino acids. V was clipped by 0 bases and J by 2 bases; unmatched bases: 3. CDR1 is SGHNT, CDR2 YYREEE, per germline (reference sequence). This CDR3 is CASSLGTSGSQETQYF. CDR3 coding DNA: TGTGCCAGCAGCTTGGGGACTAGCGGGTCACAAGAGACCCAGTACTTC.

CDR3 amino acids: CASRRTGEGYTF. Written as DNA, the CDR3 is TGTGCCAGCAGACGGACAGGGGAGGGCTACACCTTC. V usage is TRBV27 and J usage is TRBJ1-2; TRBD1 agrees at 9 bases. The CDR3 extends over 12 amino acids. The germline CDR1 and CDR2 sequences are MNHEY and SMNVEV (reference sequence). Trimming cost V 6 bases and J 8 bases; bases outside gene matches: 4.

This clone was recorded once. This sequence joins TRBV11-1 and TRBJ2-6; 7 nucleotides align to TRBD1. This CDR3 spans 18 amino acids. CDR1 is SGHAT and CDR2 is FQDESV in the germline V gene (reference sequence). V shed 5 bases, J shed 1 base, and the junction held 11 bases outside the gene matches. The CDR3 sequence: CASSHRTGTGSGANVLTF. The CDR3 coding sequence is TGTGCCAGCAGCCATCGGACAGGAACAGGATCTGGGGCCAACGTCCTGACTTTC.

V is TRBV25-1 and J is TRBJ1-1; D is possibly TRBD1 (6 bases). The CDR3 has 14 residues. V gave up 8 bases and J gave up 5 bases, with 18 bases separating them. Germline loops: CDR1 MGHDK, CDR2 SYGVNS. The CDR3 coding sequence is TGTGCCAGCTCCCGAGGGGGTATTGGGACTGAAGCTTTCTTT. Translating it yields CASSRGGIGTEAFF.

J is TRBJ1-2 and V is TRBV28; a weak D match, TRBD1 (5 bases). CDR3 length: 12 residues. The germline V and J ends were trimmed by 6 bases and 5 bases, with 10 bases remaining between them. The V gene's germline CDR1 is MDHEN and CDR2 SYDVKM. The CDR3 region has the DNA TGTGCCAGCAGGCCGACAGTATATGGCTACACCTTC. Translation gives CASRPTVYGYTF.

The V call is TRBV28, the J call TRBJ1-5; tentative D call: TRBD1 (6 bases). V lost 6 bases and J 5 bases, leaving 14 bases between the germline ends. The CDR3 runs 14 residues. Germline V gives CDR1 MDHEN, CDR2 SYDVKM. CDR3 DNA sequence: TGTGCCAGCAGGCGGGGGGCACCTCATCAGCCCCAGCATTTT. This translates into CASRRGAPHQPQHF. The variable domain in full, with the rest retrieved from reference TRBV28 and TRBJ1-5, is DVKVTQSSRYLVKRTGEKVFLECVQDMDHENMFWYRQDPGLGLRLIYFSYDVKMKEKGDIPEGYSVSREKKERFSLILESASTNQTSMYLCASRRGAPHQPQHFGDGTRLSIL.

This chain connects TRBV18 to TRBJ2-2; 13 nucleotides line up with TRBD2. This CDR3 is 20 amino acids long. V lost 5 bases to trimming and J lost 7 bases; unmatched junction nucleotides: 19. Per the germline V gene, CDR1 is KGHSH and CDR2 is LQKENI. The CDR3 coding sequence is TGTGCCAGCTCAGCTCAAGGTCGACTACTAGCGGGAGGGCCCGGCGGGGAGCTGTTTTTT. This sequence encodes CASSAQGRLLAGGPGGELFF. The full variable domain, in which reference TRBV18 and TRBJ2-2 provide the parts outside the CDR3, is NAGVMQNPRHLVRRRGQEARLRCSPMKGHSHVYWYRQLPEEGLKFMVYLQKENIIDESGMPKERFSAEFPKEGPSILRIQQVVRGDSAAYFCASSAQGRLLAGGPGGELFFGEGSRLTVL.

As regards this clone: Other DNA sequences of this sample code for an identical CDR3. The chain couples TRBV15 to TRBJ1-2; D unclear. The CDR3 runs to 14 residues. Trimming removed 1 base at V and 4 bases at J, with 10 bases between. Germline loops: CDR1 LNHNV, CDR2 YYDKDF (reference sequence). The CDR3 DNA follows: TGTGCCACCAGCAGAGGAGGTGGAAGCTATGGCTACACCTTC. Protein sequence: CATSRGGGSYGYTF.

The rearrangement joins TRBV6-1 to TRBJ1-4, with 7 bases matching TRBD1. The CDR3 runs 18 residues. J lost 4 bases, V lost 1 base, and 12 bases had no gene match. Germline CDR1 MNHNS, CDR2 SASEGT. The CDR3 DNA sequence: TGTGCCAGCAGTGAAGACCCCCCTTCGGACAGGTTTAATGAAAAACTGTTTTTT. The encoded protein is CASSEDPPSDRFNEKLFF.

This chain connects TRBV5-1 to TRBJ2-1, with 9 bases fitting TRBD2. The CDR3 extends over 17 amino acids. Germline V gene lookup returns CDR1 SGHRS and CDR2 YFSETQ. The junction had 12 bases not matched to a gene; V was cut back by 3 bases and J by 5 bases. CDR3 loop: CASSSQAIAGVHNEQFF. CDR3 DNA: TGCGCCAGCAGCTCCCAGGCTATAGCGGGAGTTCACAATGAGCAGTTCTTC.

CDR3 amino acids: CASSNRDRVNYGYTF. The CDR3 DNA follows: TGTGCCAGCAGCAACAGGGACAGGGTAAACTATGGCTACACCTTC. This rearrangement joins TRBV5-4 to TRBJ1-2; 9 bases fit TRBD1. The CDR3 consists of 15 residues. Germline V gives CDR1 SGHNT, CDR2 YYREEE (reference sequence). With V trimmed by 4 bases and J by 2 bases, 6 bases remained unmatched.

The chain couples TRBV6-4 to TRBJ1-5; the D is unclear. Germline V lookup: CDR1 MRHNA, CDR2 SNTAGT. Trimming shortened V by 5 bases and J by 5 bases, and 19 bases separated the two germline ends. This CDR3 has 16 amino acids. CDR3 nucleotides: TGTGCCAGCAGTCATTCACAGATACCCACGCATCAGCCCCAGCATTTT. Amino acids: CASSHSQIPTHQPQHF.

The chain links TRBV2 to TRBJ2-2, with D possibly TRBD2 on 6 matching bases. The germline V gene encodes CDR1 SNHLY and CDR2 FYNNEI. V lost 8 bases and J 7 bases, leaving 23 bases between the germline ends. The CDR3 totals 16 residues. CDR3 sequence reads: CASAHPGQRRGGELFF. DNA for the CDR3: TGTGCCAGCGCTCATCCGGGGCAGAGGCGGGGCGGGGAGCTGTTTTTT.

The chain recombines TRBV11-2 with TRBJ1-2; 7 nucleotides match TRBD1. The ends lost 5 bases at V and 6 bases at J; junction bases unmatched: 6. CDR3 length equals 13 residues. The V gene's germline CDR1 is SGHAT and CDR2 FQNNGV. The CDR3 region is CASSPDRRNGYTF. CDR3 in DNA: TGTGCCAGCAGCCCGGACAGGAGGAATGGCTACACCTTC.

This chain links TRBV11-3 with TRBJ2-2, with a tentative D call TRBD1 (6 bases). Trimming took off 5 bases at V and 1 base at J, with 20 bases between the two ends. Germline values: CDR1 SGHNT, CDR2 YENEEA. CDR3 length equals 18 residues. The CDR3: CASSSRSWPTGNTGELFF. The CDR3 bases are TGTGCCAGCAGCAGCCGCTCCTGGCCGACAGGGAACACCGGGGAGCTGTTTTTT.

The chain recombines TRBV6-5 with TRBJ2-1, with no clear D. The CDR3 has 15 amino acids. Germline loops: CDR1 MNHEY, CDR2 SVGAGI. V lost 4 bases and J 2 bases, leaving 12 bases between the germline ends. CDR3 in DNA: TGTGCCAGCAGTTTGACTGGCGGTACCTACAATGAGCAGTTCTTC. As protein: CASSLTGGTYNEQFF.

This CDR3 is CASSLRNDPWRAFF. The CDR3 coding sequence is TGTGCCAGCAGTTTACGGAACGACCCATGGAGGGCTTTCTTT. The chain is built from TRBV28 and TRBJ1-1; D is ambiguous. Trimming stripped 2 bases from V and 11 bases from J, with 18 bases between. This CDR3 comprises 14 residues. The germline V gene encodes CDR1 MDHEN and CDR2 SYDVKM.

The chain links TRBV2 to TRBJ1-1; D possibly corresponds to TRBD1 (5 bases). This CDR3 has 13 amino acids. Deletions cut 2 bases from V and 7 bases from J, with 11 bases between. CDR1 and CDR2 (germline): SNHLY, FYNNEI. CDR3 DNA: TGTGCCAGCAGTGAACGAGGGACGGTTGAAGCTTTCTTT. This codes for CASSERGTVEAFF.

The chain recombines TRBV19 with TRBJ2-7; maybe TRBD2 (6 bases). The CDR3 sequence is 16 residues long. V gave up 3 bases and J gave up 3 bases, with 18 bases separating them. Germline values: CDR1 LNHDA, CDR2 SQIVND (reference sequence). The CDR3 spells CASSMGLARSYYEQYF. The CDR3 nucleotides read TGTGCCAGTAGTATGGGGCTAGCGAGATCTTACTACGAGCAGTACTTC.

The chain recombines TRBV7-8 with TRBJ2-6; TRBD1 agrees at 7 bases. Germline values: CDR1 SGHVS, CDR2 FQNEAQ. J lost 1 base, V lost 5 bases, and 8 bases had no gene match. The CDR3 spans 17 residues. CDR3 region: CASSRRQGVSGANVLTF. As DNA, the CDR3 is TGTGCCAGCAGCCGGAGACAGGGAGTTTCTGGGGCCAACGTCCTGACTTTC.

The chain joins TRBV9 to TRBJ2-3; 9 bases fit TRBD1. Germline-derived CDR1 and CDR2 are SGDLS and YYNGEE. This CDR3 region has 17 residues. V lost 1 base to trimming and J lost 6 bases; unmatched junction nucleotides: 12. The CDR3 nucleotides read TGTGCCAGCAGCGTATCGATTGAGACAGGGGGGATGGATACGCAGTATTTT. Residues: CASSVSIETGGMDTQYF.

About this clone itself: The sample holds other DNA sequences that translate to the same CDR3. The J gene is TRBJ2-1, the V gene TRBV7-3, with D tentatively TRBD1 (6 bases). Germline V gene data show CDR1 as SGHTA and CDR2 as FQGTGA. The CDR3 spans 15 residues. The V gene lost 5 bases and the J gene lost 1 base, with 12 bases spanning the gap. The CDR3 protein is CASSALGGSYNEQFF. CDR3 DNA sequence: TGTGCCAGCAGCGCCTTAGGGGGTTCCTACAATGAGCAGTTCTTC.

The V and J genes are TRBV4-2 and TRBJ2-2; 8 nucleotides match TRBD2. Germline V gene lookup returns CDR1 LGHNA and CDR2 YNFKEQ. The CDR3 covers 19 residues. V shed 3 bases, J shed 3 bases, and the junction held 15 bases outside the gene matches. The CDR3: CASSHVIPGGTSYTGELFF. DNA for the CDR3: TGTGCCAGCAGCCACGTGATCCCCGGAGGGACTAGTTACACCGGGGAGCTGTTTTTT.

The V gene is TRBV5-1, the J gene TRBJ2-7, with D possibly being TRBD2 (6 bases). Trimming shortened V by 0 bases and J by 5 bases, and 12 bases separated the two germline ends. CDR1 and CDR2 (germline): SGHRS, YFSETQ. The CDR3 spans 14 residues. The CDR3 coding sequence is TGCGCCAGCAGCTTGGCTCGGGGGAGGAACGAGCAGTACTTC. This encodes CASSLARGRNEQYF.

This sequence joins TRBV7-6 and TRBJ2-7; TRBD1 matches 11 bases. V was pared by 1 base and J by 3 bases, with 2 bases of the junction left unmatched. CDR1 and CDR2 from the germline V gene are SGHVS and FNYEAQ. CDR3 length: 15 residues. Written as DNA, the CDR3 is TGTGCCAGCAGCTTAGGGGACAGGGGGAACTACGAGCAGTACTTC. Its translation: CASSLGDRGNYEQYF.

The J gene is TRBJ2-2, the V gene TRBV5-4, with D possibly being TRBD1 (5 bases). Per the germline V gene, CDR1 is SGHNT and CDR2 is YYREEE (reference sequence). The CDR3 runs to 15 residues. Trimming took off 0 bases at V and 5 bases at J, with 11 bases between the two ends. The DNA of the CDR3 is TGTGCCAGCAGCTTGGACGCGACAGTAACCGGGGAGCTGTTTTTT. It specifies CASSLDATVTGELFF.

The chain is built from TRBV7-2 and TRBJ1-1; no firm D call. Germline CDR1 reads SGHTA; CDR2 reads FQGNSA. V lost 1 base to trimming and J lost 1 base, with 10 bases between them. The CDR3 has 15 residues. The CDR3 DNA sequence: TGTGCCAGCAGCTTAGTACGGTCCTGGAACACTGAAGCTTTCTTT. Translated: CASSLVRSWNTEAFF.